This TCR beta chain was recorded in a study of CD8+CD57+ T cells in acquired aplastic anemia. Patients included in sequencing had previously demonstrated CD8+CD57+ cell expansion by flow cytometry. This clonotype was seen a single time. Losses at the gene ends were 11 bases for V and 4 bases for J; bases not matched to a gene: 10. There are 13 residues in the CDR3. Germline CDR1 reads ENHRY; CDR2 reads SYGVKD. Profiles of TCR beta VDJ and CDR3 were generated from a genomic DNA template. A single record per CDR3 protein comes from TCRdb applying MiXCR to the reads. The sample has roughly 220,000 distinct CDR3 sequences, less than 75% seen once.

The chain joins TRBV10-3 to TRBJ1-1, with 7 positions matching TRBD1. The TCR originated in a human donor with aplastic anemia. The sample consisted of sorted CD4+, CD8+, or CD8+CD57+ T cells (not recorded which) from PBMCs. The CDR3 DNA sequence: TGTGCCGTCGGACAGGTTGAGGGCACTGAAGCTTTCTTT. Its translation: CAVGQVEGTEAFF.